This entry lists 15 T cell receptor beta chains sequenced from one sample in a study of CD8+ T cells in alopecia areata. RNA was isolated and reverse transcribed to cDNA, the sequencing template. The table came from immunoSEQ multiplex PCR; TCRdb's copy has only in-frame clones and leaves some out. The data show over 250,000 clones, with none appearing a single time. CD4, CD8alpha, NKG2D, NKG2ACE and other markers guided sorting of pooled cutaneous lymph node cells. The source material was CD4+ T cells sorted from a lymph node. These receptors were obtained from a C3H/HeJ mouse with alopecia areata. The MHC haplotype of the strain is H2-k.

This clone was counted only a few times. Genes and germline are mouse. The CDR3 goes on 4 residues after the read ends, and that part is filled in from the germline J gene. Other DNA variants within this sample encode the same CDR3. The chain uses TRBV13-1 and TRBJ1-1, with 7 bases lining up with TRBD1. The CDR3 sequence is 13 residues long. With 5 bases clipped from V and 0 bases from J, the junction kept 1 base outside the gene matches. CDR1 and CDR2 (germline): NSHNY, SYGAGN. CDR3 DNA (partial): TGTGCCAGCAGCGACAGGGCAAACACA. Translation: CASSDRANT. The whole CDR3 sequence reads CASSDRANTEVFF.

This clone was seen a few times. The genes are named according to mouse. The observed sequence ends 4 residues before the CDR3 terminus, with the missing tail filled in from the germline J gene. The chain has TRBV31 and TRBJ2-5; 7 nucleotides match TRBD2. V trimming: 0 bases; J trimming: 3 bases; junction bases outside the gene matches: 3. In germline, CDR1 is GKSSPN, CDR2 SITVG. CDR3 length: 14 residues. CDR3 DNA (partial): TGTGCCTGGAGTCTAGCCTGGGGGCAAGAC. This encodes CAWSLAWGQD. In full, the CDR3 reads CAWSLAWGQDTQYF.

This clone was recorded a few times. The genes are named according to mouse. The read halts 4 residues ahead of the CDR3 end, with the missing end drawn from the germline J gene. The chain has TRBV13-1 and TRBJ2-7; D is undetermined. Germline CDR1 and CDR2: NSHNY and SYGAGN. Deletions cut 3 bases from V and 2 bases from J, with 6 bases between. This CDR3 contains 12 residues. CDR3 region: CASSAFAYEQYF. CDR3 DNA (partial): TGTGCCAGCAGTGCCTTTGCCTAT.

Worth noting for this clone: Gene and germline names: mouse. The read terminates 4 residues ahead of where the CDR3 ends, so the germline J gene completes it. The chain couples TRBV5 to TRBJ2-5, with D tentatively TRBD1 (5 bases). CDR1 is LGHNA and CDR2 is YNLKQL in the germline V gene (reference sequence). The germline V and J ends were trimmed by 2 bases and 1 base, with 10 bases remaining between them. This CDR3 spans 15 amino acids. CDR3 protein: CASSQPRAYQDTQYF. Incomplete CDR3 DNA: TGTGCCAGCAGCCAACCCAGGGCCTACCAAGAC.

This clone was seen only a few times. The listed genes are named as in mouse. The CDR3 loop is CASSRDLGDSQDTQYF. The sequenced CDR3 bases are TGTGCTAGCAGTAGAGATCTCGGGGACTCTCAAGAC. The J gene is TRBJ2-5, the V gene TRBV17; D perhaps matches TRBD2 (6 bases). The DNA ends 4 residues before the CDR3 does, and the rest of the CDR3 is filled in from the germline J gene. The CDR3 consists of 16 residues. The V gene lost 0 bases and the J gene lost 3 bases, with 13 bases spanning the gap. The germline gives CDR1 MNHDT, CDR2 YYDKIL.

Worth noting for this clone: Germline and genes here are mouse. The read gets to within 4 residues of the CDR3 end, and the germline J gene fills in the rest. This chain uses TRBV1 with TRBJ2-2, with D perhaps TRBD1 (7 bases). Trimming left V 0 bases short and J 4 bases short, with 9 bases between. The CDR3 is 15 residues long. From germline, CDR1 is NSQYPW and CDR2 LRSPGD (reference sequence). The CDR3 loop is CTCSADKGATGQLYF. Incomplete CDR3 DNA: TGCACCTGCAGTGCAGATAAGGGGGCCACCGGG.

This clone was counted only a few times. Gene names and germline refer to mouse. The sequenced fragment ends 4 residues before the CDR3 boundary, so the rest is inferred from the germline J gene. V is TRBV5 and J is TRBJ1-2, with a weak D call TRBD1 (6 bases). Trimming removed 4 bases at V and 0 bases at J, with 9 bases between. CDR3 size: 14 residues. Germline V gene lookup returns CDR1 LGHNA and CDR2 YNLKQL (reference sequence). This CDR3 reads CASSRDTSNSDYTF. CDR3 bases read: TGTGCCAGCAGCCGGGACACTTCAAACTCC.

As for this clone: Germline and genes: mouse. The observed sequence ends 4 residues before the CDR3 terminus, with the missing tail filled in from the germline J gene. J is TRBJ2-7 and V is TRBV13-1; the match to TRBD1 covers 9 bases. The V gene's germline CDR1 is NSHNY and CDR2 SYGAGN. The CDR3 sequence is 14 residues long. The sequenced part of the CDR3 DNA is TGTGCCAGCAGTGATCCAGACAGGGGGTAT. This translates into CASSDPDRGY. The full CDR3 protein is CASSDPDRGYEQYF.

There are a few counts of this clone. Any gene name here is a mouse gene name. Coverage ceases 4 residues before the CDR3 finishes, and the germline J gene fills in the end. This chain uses TRBV13-1 with TRBJ2-7; 7 nucleotides match TRBD1. Germline V lookup: CDR1 NSHNY, CDR2 SYGAGN. The CDR3 consists of 12 residues. CDR3 DNA, as far as it was read: TGTGCCAGCAGGGGGACAGAGGAT. This encodes CASRGTED. In full, the CDR3 is CASRGTEDEQYF.

This clone was seen a handful of times. Genes here carry mouse names. Read data end 4 residues before the CDR3 end; the end is taken from the germline J gene. V is TRBV13-3 and J is TRBJ2-4; D may be TRBD2 (6 bases). CDR1 NNHDY and CDR2 SYVADS come from the germline V gene. Trimming left V 6 bases short and J 1 base short, with 9 bases between. CDR3 length: 13 residues. The sequenced part of the CDR3 DNA is TGTGCCAGCAATAGACTGGGTCAAAAC. It specifies CASNRLGQN. The whole CDR3 reads CASNRLGQNTLYF.

For this clone: Germline and genes here are mouse. The missing CDR3 end, 4 residues past where the read stops, is filled in from the germline J gene. This chain links TRBV13-3 with TRBJ2-3, with 8 bases matching TRBD1. The CDR3 is 16 amino acids. After removal of 2 bases from V and 1 base from J, the junction contained 6 bases not matched to a gene. CDR1 is NNHDY, CDR2 SYVADS, per germline. Partial CDR3 DNA: TGTGCCAGCAGTGAAGTCAGGGGGCTGGGTGCAGAA. Protein sequence: CASSEVRGLGAE. The whole CDR3 region reads CASSEVRGLGAETLYF.

This clone was counted a few times. Gene names are the mouse ones. The CDR3 goes on 4 residues after the read ends, and that part is filled in from the germline J gene. Other DNA sequences in this specimen translate into the identical CDR3. The chain carries TRBV13-1 and TRBJ2-3, with D possibly matching TRBD1 (5 bases). The V gene's germline CDR1 is NSHNY and CDR2 SYGAGN. The CDR3 is made up of 15 amino acids. V lost 3 bases and J lost 0, with 11 bases in between. The CDR3 loop is CASSGQGASAETLYF. The DNA read from the CDR3 is TGTGCCAGCAGTGGCCAGGGCGCTAGTGCAGAA.

This clone showed up just a few times. Gene names refer to mouse genes. The read ends 4 residues before the CDR3 terminus; that terminus is restored from the germline J gene. V usage is TRBV5 and J usage is TRBJ2-5; weak D call: TRBD1 (5 bases). Germline V gene data show CDR1 as LGHNA and CDR2 as YNLKQL (reference sequence). Trimming took 1 base from V and 3 from J, leaving 8 bases between them. The CDR3 consists of 14 residues. The CDR3 bases that were read are TGTGCCAGCAGCCAAGGGACAAAACAAGAC. Its translation: CASSQGTKQD. The CDR3 in its entirety is CASSQGTKQDTQYF.

For this clone: Each gene name is a mouse one. The read terminates 4 residues ahead of where the CDR3 ends, so the germline J gene completes it. The same CDR3 is also encoded by other DNA sequences in this sample. This chain links TRBV5 with TRBJ2-2; D remains ambiguous. The CDR3 runs 14 residues. V was trimmed by 0 bases and J by 4 bases, leaving 6 bases between them. Germline V gives CDR1 LGHNA, CDR2 YNLKQL (reference sequence). The chain's CDR3 is CASSQDRITGQLYF. The part of the CDR3 DNA that was read is TGTGCCAGCAGCCAAGACAGGATCACCGGG.

This clone was found a few times. Gene names refer to mouse genes. The missing CDR3 end, 4 residues past where the read stops, is filled in from the germline J gene. Distinct nucleotide sequences in the sample also encode this CDR3. The chain uses TRBV31 and TRBJ2-2; D possibly uses TRBD1 or TRBD2 (5 bases each). CDR1 is GKSSPN and CDR2 is SITVG in the germline V gene. With 0 bases removed from V and 3 bases from J, the gap between germline ends came to 5 bases. The CDR3 has 13 residues. The CDR3 region is CAWSLGHTGQLYF. The CDR3 bases that were read are TGTGCCTGGAGTCTGGGGCACACCGGG.